The entry below describes one T cell receptor (beta chain). What this receptor recognizes is not known. Per-nucleotide qualities are absent, and no much larger clonotype sits a single base away. These data originate in a study of shared clonotypes between healthy human individuals (dated by TCRdb to between 2020 and 2021). Regarding the study in general: The cohort included a few men and a couple of women between 18 and 49 years of age. For each donor, CD4 naive and CD4 memory were each run on three plates, CD8 naive on two plates, and CD8 memory on one plate. Each donor's leukapheresis produced roughly between roughly 0.85 and 9.5 billion PBMCs. The study deeply sequenced blood TCR repertoires of about 5 healthy adults to estimate repertoire size and the extent of clonotype sharing between individuals. To increase sequencing depth and limit assay-specific biases, different laboratories used diverse techniques to prepare libraries and sequence TCR repertoires. General conclusions and limits of the study: Higher generation probabilities were observed for clonotypes shared by all four sorted-subset donors than for non-shared clonotypes. Sharing across a few donors was observed for around 5% of naive CD4, around 3.5% of naive CD8, around 2.5% of memory CD4, and roughly 0.4% of memory CD8 clonotypes. Only blood was sampled, and tissue TCR repertoires likely differ from those in blood. Estimated clonotype richness was generally larger for naive than for memory subsets. Incomplete sequencing was indicated by rarefaction of sorted-subset datasets, despite the large sequencing depth. Pairwise subsampling indicated that sequencing depth was expected to affect the degree of clonotype sharing among donors. Because the study included a small number of donors, the genetic and exposure-history diversity represented was limited.

TCR CDR3 regions were amplified from genomic DNA by multiplex PCR using the deep immunoSEQ assay. Extracted genomic DNA from each cell subset was distributed evenly across all wells of several immunoSEQ 96-well plates, and each plate was treated as a replicate. For sorted subsets, roughly 190 ng of genomic DNA, equivalent to some 30,000 T cell genomes, went into each replicate PCR. Purified libraries were quantified with a Qubit 3.0 fluorometer, sized on a Bioanalyzer 2100, and re-quantified with the KAPA Library Quantification kit. Each immunoSEQ 96-well plate was sequenced on its own single-read 150-cycle Illumina NextSeq 550 flow cell. In the authors' own workflow: The immunoSEQ output contained only junctional sequences without quality scores, so filtering could not match that applied to full-length reads. Sequences were annotated with PyIR, a Python wrapper for IgBLAST v1.9, using IMGT germline references to assign V/J genes and CDR3. Reads were removed for weak V/J assignments (E-value above 1e-6), missing CDR3, stop codons, out-of-frame junctions, or ambiguous translated residues. V3J clonotypes were defined as sequences sharing an identical inferred V gene, J gene, and CDR3 amino acid sequence. The percentage overlap between two repertoires was calculated by dividing the number of shared unique clonotypes by the size of the smaller repertoire. Repertoire richness was assessed with RTK rarefaction, the Chao1 estimator, and Recon v2.1 estimates of unobserved clonotypes. Generation probabilities for all TCRbeta clonotypes obtained by the gDNA method from several donors were computed using OLGA. TCRdb's version of the immuneACCESS table is confined to in-frame rearrangements and falls short of the full clone set. An unresolved V gene accounts for under half of the shortfall where checked; the remainder is of unknown origin. The V and J calls and clone size are taken from that table; D and trimming were inferred from the DNA. The sample table records approximately 600,000 clones; roughly 95% of these occur just once. Approximately 0.11% of the sample comes from the top ten.

CD8 naive samples consisted of CD45RO-negative cells that were positively selected for CCR7, yielding a CD45RA+CCR7+ population without TemRA cells. The donors were healthy, HIV-negative adults who had no recently reported acute infections or vaccinations. Every donor was a Caucasian adult living in Nashville, Tennessee, USA. Blood was obtained by leukapheresis, after which PBMCs were separated by Ficoll-Histopaque density gradient centrifugation and cryopreserved in liquid nitrogen vapor phase. Analytical flow cytometry was used to check the purity and quantity of every magnetically sorted T cell population. Genomic DNA was isolated from each sorted fraction and quantified by UV absorbance on a Nanodrop 2000c. Trimming takes 6 bases from V and 5 bases from J, and the germline ends sit 5 bases apart. Measured from the cysteine to the phenylalanine, the CDR3 is 11 residues long. Of all the DNA, just the CDR3 is kept, 33 bases in frame from base 1. Reading the germline V gene gives CDR1 MDHEN and CDR2 SYDVKM.

Source material: naive CD8+ T cells sorted from blood. The cell subset or site label corresponds to: CD45RA+CCR7+. The V and J genes are TRBV28 and TRBJ2-1, with the D gene too uncertain to name. This receptor was obtained from a woman aged 30 to 39 in good health. The CDR3 reads CASRSDNEQFF. The nucleotides are TGTGCCAGCAGGTCTGACAATGAGCAGTTCTTC.